The present entry profiles one TCR beta chain with its context. The antigen remains undetermined. Here immunoSEQ multiplex PCR was the method, and the copy in TCRdb shows in-frame clones only, minus some. The sample has tens of thousands of clones, less than 90% seen once. These data come from a study of cytomegalovirus exposure and HLA in healthy donors. Findings of the study overall: Most sequenced TCRs were rare (though some public TCRs occurred in many donors).

Sequencing was carried out using PBMCs. The TCR originated in a woman under 30 in good health and CMV-seropositive.

CDR3 nucleotides: TGTGCCAGCAGCTTCCGATCGGTGAGTAGAGATCAGCCCCAGCATTTT. It yields the protein CASSFRSVSRDQPQHF. The gene calls are TRBV11-3 and TRBJ1-5; D uncertain. CDR1 is SGHNT and CDR2 is YENEEA in the germline V gene. Trimming shortened V by 3 bases and J by 5 bases, and 17 bases separated the two germline ends. The CDR3 totals 16 residues.